This record looks at one T cell receptor beta chain sequence and its context. A much larger clonotype is one base distant, so this may be a read error. Looked up from germline, CDR1 is MNHNY and CDR2 is SVGAGI (reference sequence). The V end was cut by 4 bases, the J end by 6 bases, with 10 bases between. The CDR3 is 12 residues long. The data stem from a study of early T cells in non-severe SARS-CoV-2 infection. Each cDNA molecule carried a unique molecular identifier. From the 5' RACE reads, TCRdb called clonotypes with MiXCR, one entry per CDR3 protein. The sample holds some 60,000 distinct CDR3 sequences, about 9.1% seen once.

The sequenced material came from whole blood. This sequence originates from an adult who was a healthcare worker with PCR-confirmed SARS-CoV-2 infection or an uninfected control (not recorded which). The rearrangement joins TRBV6-6 to TRBJ2-7, with unresolved D. The CDR3 DNA is TGTGCCAGCAGTTTTCCTCGGGTCGAGCAGTACTTC. It encodes CASSFPRVEQYF.